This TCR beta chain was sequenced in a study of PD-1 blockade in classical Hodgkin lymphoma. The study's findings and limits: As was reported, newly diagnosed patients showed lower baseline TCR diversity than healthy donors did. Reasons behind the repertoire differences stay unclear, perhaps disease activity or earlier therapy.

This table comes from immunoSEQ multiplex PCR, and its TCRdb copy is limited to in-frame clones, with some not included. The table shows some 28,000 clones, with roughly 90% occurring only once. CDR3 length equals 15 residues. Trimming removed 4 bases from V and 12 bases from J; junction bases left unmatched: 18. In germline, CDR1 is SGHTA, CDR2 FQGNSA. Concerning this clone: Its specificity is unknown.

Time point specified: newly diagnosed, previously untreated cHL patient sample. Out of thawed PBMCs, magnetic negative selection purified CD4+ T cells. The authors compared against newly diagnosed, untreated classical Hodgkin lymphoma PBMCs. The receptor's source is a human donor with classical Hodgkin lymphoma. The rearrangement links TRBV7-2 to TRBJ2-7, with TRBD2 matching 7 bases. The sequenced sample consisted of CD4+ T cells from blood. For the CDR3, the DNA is TGTGCCAGCAGCTCCGTCGGGACTACCGTATCCGGTTGGTACTTC. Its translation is CASSSVGTTVSGWYF.